These 10 T cell receptor beta chains were sequenced from one sample in a study of blood T cell repertoires in COVID-19. Only in-frame clones appear in the TCRdb table, and some are missing; sequencing was by immunoSEQ multiplex PCR. Altogether about 270,000 clones are present, about four fifths being singletons, with the ten largest covering roughly 2.9%. Sequencing input: peripheral blood. Receptor source: a woman aged 55-69 years with active or convalescent COVID-19.

The gene calls are TRBV30 and TRBJ1-1; 8 bases align to TRBD1. V was pared by 5 bases and J by 10 bases, with 18 bases of the junction left unmatched. Germline CDR1 and CDR2: GTSNPN and SVGIG (reference sequence). This CDR3 comprises 15 residues. CDR3 in DNA: TGTGCCTGGGAACTTAGACAGGGGAGAGGGGAGGGAGCTTTCTTT. Amino acid sequence: CAWELRQGRGEGAFF.

The J gene is TRBJ1-1, the V gene TRBV11-2; 10 bases map to TRBD1. CDR1 is SGHAT, CDR2 FQNNGV, per germline. The trim removed 5 bases at V and 1 base at J, leaving 16 bases unmatched. This CDR3 has 19 amino acids. This CDR3 reads CASSTRQGARGVTNTEAFF. The CDR3 nucleotides read TGTGCCAGCAGCACCCGACAGGGGGCGAGGGGGGTAACGAACACTGAAGCTTTCTTT.

The rearrangement joins TRBV30 to TRBJ1-2; D gene unclear. The CDR3 runs 12 residues. The ends were cut back, 5 bases at V and 4 bases at J, with 11 bases in the middle. Germline values: CDR1 GTSNPN, CDR2 SVGIG (reference sequence). CDR3 protein: CAWASRAYGYTF. The DNA for the CDR3 is TGTGCCTGGGCCTCGAGGGCCTATGGCTACACCTTC.

This chain connects TRBV5-1 to TRBJ2-5, with a weak D call TRBD1 (7 bases). The germline V gene encodes CDR1 SGHRS and CDR2 YFSETQ. CDR3 length: 14 amino acids. V gave up 3 bases and J gave up 3 bases, with 12 bases separating them. The CDR3 is CASSWGRGEETQYF. In nucleotides, the CDR3 is TGCGCCAGCAGCTGGGGCAGGGGGGAAGAGACCCAGTACTTC.

V gene TRBV27 combines with J gene TRBJ1-3, with TRBD1 matching 8 bases. This CDR3 contains 14 residues. Germline V gene lookup returns CDR1 MNHEY and CDR2 SMNVEV (reference sequence). J lost 4 bases, V lost 6 bases, and 5 bases had no gene match. CDR3 bases: TGTGCCAGCAGACCGGACAGGGTCGGAAACACCATATATTTT. This gives the protein CASRPDRVGNTIYF.

The J gene is TRBJ1-5, the V gene TRBV19; no definite D call. CDR1 and CDR2 from the germline V gene are LNHDA and SQIVND (reference sequence). V was clipped by 7 bases and J by 5 bases, with 21 bases between them. This CDR3 spans 16 amino acids. The CDR3 nucleotides are TGTGCCAGTATTGGTCAGGATCAGCAGGATCATCAGCCCCAGCATTTT. This codes for CASIGQDQQDHQPQHF.

The genes are TRBV11-2 and TRBJ2-1, with 10 bases matching TRBD1. The junction had 11 bases not matched to a gene; V was cut back by 5 bases and J by 10 bases. Germline CDR1 reads SGHAT; CDR2 reads FQNNGV. This CDR3 spans 15 amino acids. This CDR3 reads CASSDRTGGWYEQFF. The CDR3 DNA sequence: TGTGCCAGCAGCGATCGGACAGGGGGGTGGTACGAGCAGTTCTTC.

The rearrangement links TRBV30 to TRBJ2-7; 9 bases line up with TRBD1. Germline CDR1 is GTSNPN and CDR2 is SVGIG (reference sequence). CDR3 size: 13 residues. V lost 5 bases and J lost 0; bases outside the gene matches: 2. The CDR3 DNA reads TGTGCCTGGGACAGGGGGAGCTCCTACGAGCAGTACTTC. It is translated as CAWDRGSSYEQYF.

The J gene is TRBJ1-2, the V gene TRBV3-1 (or the pseudogene TRBV3-2); weak D call: TRBD1 (5 bases). Germline V gene lookup returns CDR1 LGHDT and CDR2 YNNKEL (reference sequence). This CDR3 contains 13 residues. Trimming shortened V by 3 bases and J by 8 bases, and 13 bases separated the two germline ends. CDR3 protein: CASSQSGIYGYTF. The CDR3 region has the DNA TGTGCCAGCAGCCAGTCAGGGATCTACGGCTACACCTTC.

V usage is TRBV18 and J usage is TRBJ2-1; D perhaps matches TRBD1 (5 bases). CDR3 length: 13 residues. Trimming removed 2 bases from V and 11 bases from J, with 13 bases in between. Germline CDR1 reads KGHSH; CDR2 reads LQKENI. Written as DNA, the CDR3 is TGTGCCAGCTCACCAGGCAGGGTCATGCAGCAGTTCTTC. Its translation: CASSPGRVMQQFF.